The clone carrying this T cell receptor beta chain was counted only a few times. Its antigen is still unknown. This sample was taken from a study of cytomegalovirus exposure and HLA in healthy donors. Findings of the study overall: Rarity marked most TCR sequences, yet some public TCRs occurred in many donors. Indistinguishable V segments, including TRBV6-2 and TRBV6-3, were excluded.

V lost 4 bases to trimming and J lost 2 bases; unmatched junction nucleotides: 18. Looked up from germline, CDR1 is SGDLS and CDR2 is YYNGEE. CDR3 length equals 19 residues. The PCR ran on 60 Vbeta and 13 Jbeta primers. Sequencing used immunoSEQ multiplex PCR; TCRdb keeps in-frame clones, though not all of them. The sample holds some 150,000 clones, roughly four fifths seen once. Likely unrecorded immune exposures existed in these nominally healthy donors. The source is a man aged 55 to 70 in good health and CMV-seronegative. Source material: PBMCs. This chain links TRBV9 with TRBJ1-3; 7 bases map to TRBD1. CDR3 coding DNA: TGTGCCAGCAGCCGCCCCCGGGACAGCCTGGAAGGGGCTGGAAACACCATATATTTT. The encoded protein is CASSRPRDSLEGAGNTIYF.